This TCR beta chain emerged from a study of cytomegalovirus exposure and HLA in healthy donors (dated by TCRdb to about 2017). About the investigation overall: According to an earlier analysis of around 600 of the donors, roughly 180 million T cells yielded 117 million unique TCR beta sequences and about 300 Gb of sequence data. The later analysis used no new phenotypic data to find candidate immune exposures, relying instead on TCR beta sequences and their occurrence across donors. To decide whether each TCR beta V gene segment behaved as functional or pseudogenic, an earlier analysis of several hundred of the donors relied on high-throughput TCR beta sequencing. A later genetic analysis used genome-wide SNP genotypes for 398 of the 666 donors, treating that subset as a discovery cohort. To predict cytomegalovirus infection status, the study combined high-throughput TCR immunosequencing, statistical association of individual TCRs with disease status, and machine learning. Because of strong linkage in the cohort, four to six DR-DQ haplotypes were treated as single units for association and clustering. The T cell repertoires of 666 subjects were profiled by immunosequencing and related to cytomegalovirus serostatus. A later analysis re-examined previously published TCR beta repertoires from 600 to 700 donors and added high-resolution HLA genotyping to investigate patterns of TCR occurrence. Among the approximately 400 genotyped donors, approximately 77% belonged to the genetic ancestry cluster associated with self-reported Caucasian donors. Donor age, sex, ethnicity and CMV serostatus were compiled alongside the repertoire data. The study aimed to test whether cataloging public T cell receptors could reveal signatures of past pathogen exposure. Among 398 genotyped donors of the cohort, an average of around 240,000 unique TCR beta nucleotide sequences was sequenced per donor, of which approximately 18% were non-productive. Roughly 290 gigabases of sequencing data and about 92 million unique TCR sequences made up an early release that covered 500 to 700 HLA-typed donors. In addition to the first cohort of 650 to 750 subjects, a separate validation cohort of under 150 different subjects was used. Typing coverage differed by locus: A, B, C, DRB1 and DQB1 were typed in about 620-640 donors, DQA1 in roughly 510, DPA1 in around 610, and DPB1 in just under 490. HLA typing included class I and class II loci at four-digit resolution. All discovery cohort repertoires had been generated on a single sequencing platform. Study-wide findings and limitations: In a later analysis, HLA-associated TCR beta chains showed more clonal expansion and lower generation probabilities than non-associated chains that were equally common. Because some donors lacked HLA typing at each locus, the association tests relied only on the typed subset. Because counts were too low, about 18 rarely observed V segments, including chromosome 9 orphons, were left out of the earlier analysis of approximately 580 of the donors. Specific HLA alleles were associated with about 17,000 TCR beta sequences at a false discovery rate of 0.05 in a later analysis. The only immune exposure information available for the cohort was CMV serostatus. Linkage disequilibrium might explain the correlated functional status among segregating V segments, but an unknown experimental factor could not be ruled out. The study listed 164 TCR beta chains as associated with cytomegalovirus. V-gene and J-gene trimming of TCR beta chains was associated with a missense DCLRE1C variant in a later genetic analysis, and the association was replicated in an independent cohort. In an earlier analysis of 587 of the donors, most TCR beta V segments were observed in productive rearrangements about 87% or about 30% of the time, broadly matching IMGT annotations. Most CMV-associated TCR beta chains appeared to be HLA-restricted in a later analysis, and the HLA associations seemed to be driven largely by CMV exposure. The authors suggested that the approach could potentially be generalized to other disease states and immunological phenotypes. While some public TCRs were present in many individuals, most TCR sequences turned up only very rarely across donors. In this cohort, only TCR beta chains were sequenced, and detectable features were limited by the absence of alpha or paired-chain data. In a later genetic analysis, fewer N-insertions in productive TCRs were reported among donors in an Asian-associated ancestry cluster than the roughly 640-donor mean. Some IMGT-functional V segments, including TRBV6-2 and TRBV6-3, could not be told apart with the 87-base-pair reads, so those segments were excluded. The classifier was reported to diagnose cytomegalovirus status with high specificity and sensitivity in both the original cohort and the validation cohort. The presence/absence analyses assumed that sequencing depth was roughly uniform across donors, and that assumption may not be true. A cluster of highly shared sequence variants was judged likely to be a technical artifact of the sequencing pipeline. Several of the top co-occurrence clusters appeared to be linked to parvovirus B19, influenza, CMV and Epstein-Barr virus, according to a later analysis. In vitro tests confirmed that a few of the cytomegalovirus-associated TCR beta chains recognize cytomegalovirus antigens. When HLA alleles, especially DR and DQ, strongly co-occurred, attributing TCR associations to individual alleles was difficult. A further reported finding was that TCR beta sequences accurately predicted the HLA-A and HLA-B alleles for most subjects in the first cohort. In a later analysis, TCR association rates were found to vary across HLA loci, with the most associated TCRs seen for DRB1 alleles and the fewest for HLA-C alleles.

Turning to this clone: Its specific antigen is unknown. No qualities accompany the bases; no much larger clone lies one base away.

Libraries were made using the immunoSEQ multiplex PCR assay. For the multiplex PCR, a mixture combining 60 forward primers for TCR Vbeta segments and 13 reverse primers for TCR Jbeta segments was used. The CDR3 region of rearranged TCR beta genes was amplified from genomic DNA with a multiplex PCR assay. The Illumina HiSeq System was used to sequence the amplified TCR beta libraries as 87-base-pair reads. Regarding the original processing steps: Across the 500 to 750 repertoires, a later analysis counted roughly 84 million unique TCR beta chains, roughly 11 million of which were shared by at least two donors. Raw reads were error-corrected and collapsed into unique sequences by a nearest-neighbor algorithm in which closely related sequences were merged to remove PCR and sequencing errors. CDR3 sequences were aligned to IMGT reference sequences to assign V, D and J gene segments. Each retained sequence needed at least a six-nucleotide match to both a V gene segment and a J gene segment. A rearrangement counted as productive if the CDR3 had no stop codons and remained in frame with V and J, and every other rearrangement counted as non-productive. CDR3 was defined according to IMGT convention as the region running from the second conserved V-encoded cysteine to the conserved J-encoded phenylalanine. In an earlier analysis of approximately 590 of the donors, sequences lacking an unambiguous match to a single V gene segment were excluded. An earlier analysis of 587 of the donors called V segments functional above 56.7% productive rearrangements and segregating when the between-donor standard deviation exceeded 5%. A statistical classification framework was developed to diagnose cytomegalovirus status using the catalog of TCR beta chain sequences. In a later analysis, TCR nucleotide sequences were compared against IMGT/GENE-DB human TR gene sequences so that V and J genes could be assigned. In a later analysis, CDR3 sequences and most-parsimonious VDJ recombination scenarios were assigned using the TCRdist pipeline. In a later analysis, each TCR beta chain was defined by its CDR3 amino acid sequence together with its V-gene family, and reads without a unique V-gene family were excluded. As a way to deal with suspected cross-contamination and a sequencing artifact, a later analysis dropped over 550 nucleotide sequences that were highly shared and had low generation probability. In a later analysis, a clonal expansion index for each public chain was calculated from normalized within-repertoire ranks of inferred template counts. In a later analysis, generation probabilities were computed using a VDJ recombination model fitted to out-of-frame rearrangements, and the results were checked against IGoR. A later analysis scored TCR-TCR, TCR-HLA and TCR-CMV co-occurrence with hypergeometric tests, applying a repertoire-size bias correction to TCR pairs. In a later analysis, false discovery rates were estimated by permuting HLA or CMV assignments 20 times. In a later analysis, co-occurring TCRs were grouped with DBSCAN, and TCRdist sequence similarity was added when clustering was performed within HLA-allele-positive subsets. Repertoires with fewer than 30,000 or more than 120,000 public chains were left out of co-occurrence clustering, as were five repertoires with anomalous nucleotide sharing. In TCRdb, the immuneACCESS table is reduced to in-frame sequences with V and J assigned. These tables do not hold every clone; where another copy was compared, an unresolved V gene accounts for under half, and the others remain unexplained. V, J and clone size were drawn from that table, and D and trimming were deduced from the DNA. The sample records about 100,000 clones, under 80% of which are singletons. The top ten hold roughly 4.1% of the sample.

The cohort was made up of approximately 670 healthy bone marrow donors. At the time of sampling, all cohort members were nominally healthy, though unrecorded immune exposures were likely present. The donor tested CMV seronegative, placing the donor among the 300 to 400 seronegative members of the cohort. A peripheral blood sample was provided by each donor, and peripheral blood mononuclear cells were used for TCR beta sequencing. Genomic DNA extraction from the blood cell samples was performed with the Qiagen DNeasy Blood Extraction Kit. The CDR3 spans 14 residues, from the cysteine through the phenylalanine. Only the CDR3 portion is preserved as DNA: 42 bases, with reading frame beginning at the first base. CDR1 KGHSY and CDR2 FQNENV were looked up in the germline V gene. V is cut by 4 bases and J by 7 bases, and the space between the germline ends is 15 bases.

The receptor comes from a middle-aged man in good health and CMV-seronegative. The chain is made from TRBV16 and TRBJ2-3, with a weak D call of TRBD2 (5 bases match). The specimen was PBMCs. The CDR3 loop reads CASSLLGRAHTQYF. The bases read TGTGCCAGCAGCCTACTCGGGCGGGCGCATACGCAGTATTTT.